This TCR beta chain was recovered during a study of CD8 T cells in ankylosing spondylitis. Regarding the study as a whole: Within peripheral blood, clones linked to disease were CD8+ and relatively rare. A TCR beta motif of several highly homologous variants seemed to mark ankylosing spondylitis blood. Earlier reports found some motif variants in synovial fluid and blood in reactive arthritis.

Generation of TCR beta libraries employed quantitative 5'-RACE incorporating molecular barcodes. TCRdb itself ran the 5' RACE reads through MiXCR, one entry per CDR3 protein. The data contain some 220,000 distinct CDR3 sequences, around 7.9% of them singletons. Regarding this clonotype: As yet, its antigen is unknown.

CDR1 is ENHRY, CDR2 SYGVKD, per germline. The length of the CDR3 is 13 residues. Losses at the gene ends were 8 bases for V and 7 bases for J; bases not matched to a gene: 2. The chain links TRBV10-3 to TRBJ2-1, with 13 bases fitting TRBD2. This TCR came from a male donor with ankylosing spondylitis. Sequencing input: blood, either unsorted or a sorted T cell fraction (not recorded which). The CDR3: CAIGTSGINEQFF. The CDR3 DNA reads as TGTGCCATCGGGACTAGCGGGATAAATGAGCAGTTCTTC.